A selection of T cell receptor beta chains follows, all from one sample in a study of blood T cell repertoires in COVID-19. Some clones are missing from TCRdb's copy, which holds only in-frame ones; the method was immunoSEQ multiplex PCR. Here the sample spans around 300,000 clones, around 87% being singletons. Sequencing input: PBMCs or T cells enriched from blood (not recorded which). These receptors were taken from a woman aged 30 to 39 who had recovered from COVID-19. The CDR3 runs from the conserved cysteine through the conserved F or W. Fields, in order: D gene, J gene, clone size, V gene, CDR3 protein, CDR3 DNA. D genes are given only for firm matches. Clone sizes are given selectively: once, few, many, or a class where the clone is expanded.

- TRBJ1-5 - TRBV27 CASSLRIQGDQPQHF TGTGCCAGCAGTTTACGGATTCAGGGTGATCAGCCCCAGCATTTT
- TRBJ1-5 - TRBV30 CAWSGDSNQPQHF TGTGCCTGGAGTGGAGATAGCAATCAGCCCCAGCATTTT
TRBD1 TRBJ2-1 - TRBV11-2 CASSLIRGRQYNEQFF TGTGCCAGCAGCTTAATAAGGGGGCGCCAGTACAATGAGCAGTTCTTC
- TRBJ1-3 - TRBV6-6 CASSHRREAGNTIYF TGTGCCAGCAGTCACCGTCGAGAAGCAGGAAACACCATATATTTT
- TRBJ2-1 - TRBV3-1/TRBV3-2 CASSQDVRYNEQFF TGTGCCAGCAGCCAAGATGTCAGATACAATGAGCAGTTCTTC
- TRBJ1-4 - TRBV6-4 CASSDSRAFRGEKLFF TGTGCCAGCAGTGACTCCCGGGCCTTTAGGGGAGAAAAACTGTTTTTT
- TRBJ1-5 - TRBV27 CASSLQGSNQPQHF TGTGCCAGCAGTTTACAGGGTAGCAATCAGCCCCAGCATTTT
TRBD1 TRBJ1-2 - TRBV5-1 CASSPSTGALRGYTF TGCGCCAGCAGCCCGTCGACAGGGGCTTTGAGGGGCTACACCTTC
- TRBJ1-5 - TRBV21-1 CASRKDRGMGGNQPQHF TGTGCCAGCAGAAAGGACAGGGGAATGGGGGGCAATCAGCCCCAGCATTTT
- TRBJ2-5 - TRBV11-1 CASSLVHKETQYF TGTGCCAGCAGCTTAGTACACAAAGAGACCCAGTACTTC
TRBD2 TRBJ2-5 - TRBV10-3 CAISAGGGAAQYF TGTGCCATCAGTGCGGGCGGGGGGGCGGCCCAGTACTTC
- TRBJ2-2 - TRBV11-2 CASSSPRGPRHGELFF TGTGCCAGCAGCTCCCCGCGGGGCCCGCGGCACGGGGAGCTGTTTTTT
- TRBJ2-3 once TRBV6-2/TRBV6-3 CASSYLGDPSTDTQYF TGTGCCAGCAGTTACTTGGGAGATCCTAGCACAGATACGCAGTATTTT
TRBD1 TRBJ2-7 few TRBV10-3 CAISQDRGSYEQYF TGTGCCATCAGTCAGGACAGGGGTTCCTACGAGCAGTACTTC
- TRBJ1-5 - TRBV30 CAWSVPPRLSGGNQPQHF TGTGCCTGGAGTGTACCCCCTAGACTCTCGGGAGGCAATCAGCCCCAGCATTTT
- TRBJ2-5 - TRBV7-2 CASRAEGAQYF TGTGCCAGCAGGGCTGAGGGGGCCCAGTACTTC
- TRBJ2-3 - TRBV30 CAWSYGPDLPTDTQYF TGTGCCTGGAGTTACGGCCCCGACTTACCCACAGATACGCAGTATTTT
- TRBJ2-7 - TRBV11-3 CASSRGGYSYEQYF TGTGCCAGCAGCCGCGGGGGCTACTCCTACGAGCAGTACTTC
- TRBJ2-3 - TRBV11-2 CASSLDLPGGRADTQYF TGTGCCAGCAGCTTAGATCTACCGGGGGGCAGGGCAGATACGCAGTATTTT
- TRBJ1-1 - TRBV2 CASSDLRLVTEAFF TGTGCCAGCAGTGACTTGCGCCTGGTCACTGAAGCTTTCTTT
- TRBJ1-4 - TRBV5-1 CASSLGPNLNEKLFF TGCGCCAGCAGCTTGGGTCCGAACCTAAATGAAAAACTGTTTTTT
TRBD1 TRBJ2-5 - TRBV30 CAWSSGGETQYF TGTGCCTGGAGTTCAGGGGGAGAGACCCAGTACTTC
TRBD1 TRBJ2-7 - TRBV5-6 CASSWTGPYEQYF TGTGCCAGCAGCTGGACAGGACCCTACGAGCAGTACTTC
TRBD1 TRBJ2-5 - TRBV14 CASSPLTGGSWWTQYF TGTGCCAGCAGCCCGCTGACAGGGGGCTCGTGGTGGACCCAGTACTTC
TRBD1 TRBJ2-6 - TRBV18 CASSETGGSGANVLTF TGTGCCAGCTCGGAGACAGGGGGCTCTGGGGCCAACGTCCTGACTTTC
TRBD2 TRBJ2-1 - TRBV19 CASSLPGLAGGRGSYNEQFF TGTGCCAGTAGCCTCCCGGGGTTAGCGGGGGGACGAGGGTCCTACAATGAGCAGTTCTTC
TRBD1 TRBJ2-4 - TRBV4-3 CASSHHGQGGKNIQYF TGCGCCAGCAGCCACCACGGACAGGGGGGCAAAAACATTCAGTACTTC
TRBD1 TRBJ1-1 - TRBV6-5 CASKDRLYTEAFF TGTGCCAGCAAGGACAGGTTGTACACTGAAGCTTTCTTT
TRBD1 TRBJ1-1 - TRBV5-1 CASSLAGGRSTEAFF TGCGCCAGCAGCTTGGCAGGGGGAAGATCCACTGAAGCTTTCTTT
- TRBJ1-6 once TRBV6-5 CASSYDYVRPGALHF TGTGCCAGCAGTTACGACTATGTCCGCCCCGGCGCCCTCCACTTT
- TRBJ1-2 - TRBV6-1 CASSEAWSGGYGYTF TGTGCCAGCAGTGAAGCATGGTCGGGGGGCTATGGCTACACCTTC
- TRBJ1-3 - TRBV7-9 CASSKGQGNTIYF TGTGCCAGCAGCAAAGGACAGGGAAACACCATATATTTT
- TRBJ1-4 few TRBV5-4 CASSSGGSEKLFF TGTGCCAGCAGCTCGGGAGGGAGTGAAAAACTGTTTTTT
- TRBJ1-2 few TRBV3-1/TRBV3-2 CASSQEAVSYGYTF TGTGCCAGCAGCCAAGAAGCGGTCAGCTATGGCTACACCTTC
- TRBJ2-2 - TRBV5-1 CASSSEGSSGELFF TGCGCCAGCAGCTCCGAGGGCTCCAGCGGGGAGCTGTTTTTT
- TRBJ2-2 - TRBV5-4 CASSLWGRGDTGELFF TGTGCCAGCAGCTTGTGGGGGCGCGGAGACACCGGGGAGCTGTTTTTT
TRBD1 TRBJ1-2 - TRBV12-3/TRBV12-4 CASSQDRGHGYTF TGTGCCAGCAGCCAGGACAGGGGGCATGGCTACACCTTC
- TRBJ1-4 - TRBV5-1 CASSRTWGEKLFF TGCGCCAGCAGCCGGACGTGGGGCGAAAAACTGTTTTTT
- TRBJ2-2 - TRBV7-2 CASSLRGTGELFF TGTGCCAGCAGCTTACGCGGAACCGGGGAGCTGTTTTTT
- TRBJ1-5 - TRBV19 CASSPQVSNQPQHF TGTGCCAGTAGCCCACAGGTTAGCAATCAGCCCCAGCATTTT
TRBD1 TRBJ2-7 - TRBV30 CAWRIRAAGQGHEQYF TGTGCCTGGAGGATCCGAGCGGCGGGACAGGGCCACGAGCAGTACTTC